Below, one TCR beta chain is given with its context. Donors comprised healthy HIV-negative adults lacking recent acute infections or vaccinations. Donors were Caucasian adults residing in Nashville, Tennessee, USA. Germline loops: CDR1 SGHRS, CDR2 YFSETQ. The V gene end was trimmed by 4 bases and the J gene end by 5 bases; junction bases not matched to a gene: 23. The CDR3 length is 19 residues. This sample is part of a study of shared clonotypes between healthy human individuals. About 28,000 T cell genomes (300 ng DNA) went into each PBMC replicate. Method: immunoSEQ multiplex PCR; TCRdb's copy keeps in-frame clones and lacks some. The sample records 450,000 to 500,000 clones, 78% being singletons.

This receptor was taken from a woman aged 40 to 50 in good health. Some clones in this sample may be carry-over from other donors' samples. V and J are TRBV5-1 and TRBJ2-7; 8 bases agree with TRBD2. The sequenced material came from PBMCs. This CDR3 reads CASSRTGWGLAGGSNEQYF. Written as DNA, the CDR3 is TGCGCCAGCAGCCGCACGGGGTGGGGGCTAGCGGGCGGCAGCAACGAGCAGTACTTC.